This TCR beta chain emerged from a study of T cells in Graves' hyperthyroidism and ophthalmopathy. Across the study: Pretreatment peripheral blood was obtained at initial diagnosis.

This clonotype has at least ten counts. Any patient presenting with uncontrolled infection, other autoimmune disease, pregnancy or lactation was left out. Orbital computed tomography and thyroid ultrasound, together with serum TRAb and thyroxine and clinical symptoms, were used for diagnoses. The PBMCs had their origin in 7.5 to 10 ml of fresh peripheral blood. This CDR3 is built from 15 residues. V was trimmed by 4 bases and J by 7 bases, leaving 17 bases between them. CDR1 and CDR2 from the germline V gene are SGHRS and YFSETQ. The CDR3 regions of TCR beta were amplified from RNA transcripts. The HTBI primer set drove a first-round RT-PCR of the TCR CDR3. In TCRdb, the multiplex PCR reads were re-called with MiXCR into one record per CDR3 protein. Of 400,000 or so distinct CDR3 sequences listed, about 15% were seen once; the top ten hold about 21%.

The J gene is TRBJ2-2, the V gene TRBV5-1; D might be TRBD1 (6 bases). This TCR came from a woman in her sixties or seventies with Graves' ophthalmopathy. The sample comprised blood. In DNA, the CDR3 is TGCGCCAGCAGCCCTACCAGCAGGGGCAGCGGGGAGCTGTTTTTT. It specifies CASSPTSRGSGELFF.